This is a list of T cell receptor beta chains from one sample in a study of blood T cell repertoires in COVID-19. The data were produced by immunoSEQ multiplex PCR, yet TCRdb's version contains in-frame clones alone and is incomplete. The data show about 140,000 clones, with around 90% seen just once and less than 2% held by the top ten. The sample comprised peripheral blood. Every receptor here comes from a woman between 50 and 59 years old with acute or convalescent COVID-19. The CDR3 runs from the conserved cysteine through the conserved F or W. D genes are given only for firm matches. Only some rows state a clone size, as once, few, many or a class for expanded clones.

d_call	clone_size	j_call	v_call	cdr3_nt	cdr3_aa
TRBD2	NA	TRBJ2-2	TRBV24-1	TGTGCCACCAGTGTCGGGGGAGGGGCCGGCACCGGGGAGCTGTTTTTT	CATSVGGGAGTGELFF
TRBD2	NA	TRBJ2-1	TRBV5-1	TGCGCCAGCAGCTTCTCCGGGGGGGATTCCTTCAATGAGCAGTTCTTC	CASSFSGGDSFNEQFF
TRBD2	NA	TRBJ2-1	TRBV18	TGTGCCAGCTCAAAGACTAGCGGGAGTCTTAATGAGCAGTTCTTC	CASSKTSGSLNEQFF
NA	few	TRBJ1-2	TRBV19	TGTGCCAGTAGTATCCCCCTCGCCCCGGTGGGCTACACCTTC	CASSIPLAPVGYTF
TRBD1	NA	TRBJ1-2	TRBV30	TGTGCCTGGAGTGTGACGAGGGGGCGCGTCGGCTACACCTTC	CAWSVTRGRVGYTF
NA	NA	TRBJ1-1	TRBV5-1	TGCGCCAGCAGCGGAGCAGGGATGAACACTGAAGCTTTCTTT	CASSGAGMNTEAFF
TRBD1	NA	TRBJ2-5	TRBV27	TGTGCCAGCAGTACCCGCTTGACAGGGGGCTTGGAGACCCAGTACTTC	CASSTRLTGGLETQYF
TRBD2	once	TRBJ2-2	TRBV4-1	TGCGCCAGCAGCCAAGACAGGACTAGCAGTAACACCGGGGAGCTGTTTTTT	CASSQDRTSSNTGELFF
TRBD1	NA	TRBJ2-7	TRBV15	TGTGCCACCAGCAGCGAAGCCGGGACAGGGGCCTACGAGCAGTACTTC	CATSSEAGTGAYEQYF
TRBD2	once	TRBJ2-1	TRBV10-1	TGCGCCAGCAGTGAGGCGGGGGGTTCCTACAATGAGCAGTTCTTC	CASSEAGGSYNEQFF
NA	once	TRBJ1-1	TRBV18	TGTGCCAGCTCACCACCGCGGGTGGGGGGCACTGAAGCTTTCTTT	CASSPPRVGGTEAFF
NA	few	TRBJ2-7	TRBV25-1	TGTGCCAGCAGTGTTCACCCTTCGGAGGAGCAGTACTTC	CASSVHPSEEQYF
NA	once	TRBJ1-2	TRBV20-1	TGCAGTGCTAGTATTCAGGGTAACTATGGCTACACCTTC	CSASIQGNYGYTF
TRBD1	NA	TRBJ1-5	TRBV6-5	TGTGCCAGCAGTCACGGGGACAGCCCTAATCAGCCCCAGCATTTT	CASSHGDSPNQPQHF
TRBD2	once	TRBJ2-1	TRBV3-1/TRBV3-2	TGTGCCAGCAGCCACAGTAGCGGGGGTCACCGCAATGAGCAGTTCTTC	CASSHSSGGHRNEQFF
NA	NA	TRBJ2-7	TRBV28	TGTGCCAGCTCTAAGCAGGGCGGCTCCTACGAGCAGTACTTC	CASSKQGGSYEQYF
TRBD2	NA	TRBJ2-2	TRBV27	TGTGCCAGCAGTTTAAACCTCGGACTAGCGGTGAACACCGGGGAGCTGTTTTTT	CASSLNLGLAVNTGELFF
TRBD1	NA	TRBJ2-7	TRBV24-1	TGTGCCACCAGTGATTGGACAGGGTACTCCTACGAGCAGTACTTC	CATSDWTGYSYEQYF
NA	NA	TRBJ1-6	TRBV10-3	TGTGCCATCAGTGCCGACGGGATTAATCGTAATTCACCCCTCCACTTT	CAISADGINRNSPLHF
TRBD1	NA	TRBJ1-1	TRBV7-2	TGTGCCAGCAGCCTCCTGACAGGGGGATACACTGAAGCTTTCTTT	CASSLLTGGYTEAFF
NA	NA	TRBJ1-3	TRBV7-8	TGTGCCAGCAGCAATAGAGGGAGGGCTGGAAACACCATATATTTT	CASSNRGRAGNTIYF
TRBD1	NA	TRBJ1-2	TRBV7-2	TGTGCCAGCAGCTTAAGGACAGGAGGCTACACCTTC	CASSLRTGGYTF
NA	NA	TRBJ2-7	TRBV10-1	TGCGCCAGCAGTGCTTGGCTAGCGTCTTCCTACGAGCAGTACTTC	CASSAWLASSYEQYF
NA	NA	TRBJ2-1	TRBV29-1	TGCAGCGTTGGAGCAGGGAATGAGCAGTTCTTC	CSVGAGNEQFF
TRBD2	NA	TRBJ2-1	TRBV3-1/TRBV3-2	TGTGCCAGCAGACTCGGGGGGGCCCCCTACAATGAGCAGTTCTTC	CASRLGGAPYNEQFF
TRBD1	NA	TRBJ1-5	TRBV28	TGTGCCAGCGACTCCTCAACGCAGGGGGATCAGCCCCAGCATTTT	CASDSSTQGDQPQHF
TRBD1	NA	TRBJ1-2	TRBV12-3/TRBV12-4	TGTGCCAGCAGACGGACAGGGGAGGGCTACACCTTC	CASRRTGEGYTF
TRBD2	NA	TRBJ2-5	TRBV15	TGTGCCACCAGCAGAAGAGCGGGGGTTCAAGAGACCCAGTACTTC	CATSRRAGVQETQYF
NA	NA	TRBJ1-4	TRBV27	TGTGCCAGCAGTCCCATAAATCCATACAGGGAAGAGGATGAAAAACTGTTTTTT	CASSPINPYREEDEKLFF
TRBD2	NA	TRBJ2-5	TRBV6-5	TGTGCCAGCAGTTCACGACTAGCGGGAGTCCAAGAGACCCAGTACTTC	CASSSRLAGVQETQYF
TRBD2	medium-sized	TRBJ2-5	TRBV6-4	TGTGCCAGCAGTGACTCGGCGGGAGGGCGGGAGACCCAGTACTTC	CASSDSAGGRETQYF
NA	NA	TRBJ2-1	TRBV10-2	TGCGCCAGCAGTGGGCAACAGTACAATGAGCAGTTCTTC	CASSGQQYNEQFF
NA	NA	TRBJ2-5	TRBV20-1	TGCAGTGCCAGTGCCCTTGAAGCCTCAACCCCGTACCAAGAGACCCAGTACTTC	CSASALEASTPYQETQYF
NA	NA	TRBJ1-2	TRBV7-2	TGTGCCAGCAGCTTTTCCGACAGGACCTATGGCTACACCTTC	CASSFSDRTYGYTF
TRBD1	NA	TRBJ1-1	TRBV24-1	TGTGCCACCAGTGATCCCGGACAGGGAAGCACTGAAGCTTTCTTT	CATSDPGQGSTEAFF
NA	NA	TRBJ1-5	TRBV6-1	TGTGCCAGCAGTGAGGGGGGGGTCTATCAGCCCCAGCATTTT	CASSEGGVYQPQHF
NA	NA	TRBJ2-1	TRBV5-5	TGTGCCAGCAGCTTGGAGGGAGCCTACTACAATGAGCAGTTCTTC	CASSLEGAYYNEQFF
NA	once	TRBJ1-1	TRBV28	TGTGCCAGCAGTTTGGGGGGGGCTCACACTGAAGCTTTCTTT	CASSLGGAHTEAFF
NA	NA	TRBJ2-3	TRBV5-1	TGCGCCAGCAGCTTGGATGAGGGTGCAGATACGCAGTATTTT	CASSLDEGADTQYF
TRBD2	NA	TRBJ2-1	TRBV7-7	TGTGCTAGCAGCTTTAGCGGGGACAATGAGCAGTTCTTC	CASSFSGDNEQFF
NA	NA	TRBJ2-7	TRBV7-6	TGTGCCAGCAGCTTAGATGTGCGGGAACTTAACTACGAGCAGTACTTC	CASSLDVRELNYEQYF
TRBD1	NA	TRBJ1-3	TRBV9	TGTGCCAGCAGCCCCGGGACAGCATACCCCTACTCTGGAAACACCATATATTTT	CASSPGTAYPYSGNTIYF
TRBD1	NA	TRBJ2-7	TRBV6-6	TGTGCCAGCAACTTCTTTGGACAGGGCGCCTACGAGCAGTACTTC	CASNFFGQGAYEQYF
TRBD1	NA	TRBJ1-2	TRBV7-9	TGTGCCAGCAGCCATTCAACAGGGGGGGAATTTTTGTACACCTTC	CASSHSTGGEFLYTF
NA	NA	TRBJ2-4	TRBV15	TGTGCCACCAGCAGAGATTTTAGGCAGGGAAACATTCAGTACTTC	CATSRDFRQGNIQYF